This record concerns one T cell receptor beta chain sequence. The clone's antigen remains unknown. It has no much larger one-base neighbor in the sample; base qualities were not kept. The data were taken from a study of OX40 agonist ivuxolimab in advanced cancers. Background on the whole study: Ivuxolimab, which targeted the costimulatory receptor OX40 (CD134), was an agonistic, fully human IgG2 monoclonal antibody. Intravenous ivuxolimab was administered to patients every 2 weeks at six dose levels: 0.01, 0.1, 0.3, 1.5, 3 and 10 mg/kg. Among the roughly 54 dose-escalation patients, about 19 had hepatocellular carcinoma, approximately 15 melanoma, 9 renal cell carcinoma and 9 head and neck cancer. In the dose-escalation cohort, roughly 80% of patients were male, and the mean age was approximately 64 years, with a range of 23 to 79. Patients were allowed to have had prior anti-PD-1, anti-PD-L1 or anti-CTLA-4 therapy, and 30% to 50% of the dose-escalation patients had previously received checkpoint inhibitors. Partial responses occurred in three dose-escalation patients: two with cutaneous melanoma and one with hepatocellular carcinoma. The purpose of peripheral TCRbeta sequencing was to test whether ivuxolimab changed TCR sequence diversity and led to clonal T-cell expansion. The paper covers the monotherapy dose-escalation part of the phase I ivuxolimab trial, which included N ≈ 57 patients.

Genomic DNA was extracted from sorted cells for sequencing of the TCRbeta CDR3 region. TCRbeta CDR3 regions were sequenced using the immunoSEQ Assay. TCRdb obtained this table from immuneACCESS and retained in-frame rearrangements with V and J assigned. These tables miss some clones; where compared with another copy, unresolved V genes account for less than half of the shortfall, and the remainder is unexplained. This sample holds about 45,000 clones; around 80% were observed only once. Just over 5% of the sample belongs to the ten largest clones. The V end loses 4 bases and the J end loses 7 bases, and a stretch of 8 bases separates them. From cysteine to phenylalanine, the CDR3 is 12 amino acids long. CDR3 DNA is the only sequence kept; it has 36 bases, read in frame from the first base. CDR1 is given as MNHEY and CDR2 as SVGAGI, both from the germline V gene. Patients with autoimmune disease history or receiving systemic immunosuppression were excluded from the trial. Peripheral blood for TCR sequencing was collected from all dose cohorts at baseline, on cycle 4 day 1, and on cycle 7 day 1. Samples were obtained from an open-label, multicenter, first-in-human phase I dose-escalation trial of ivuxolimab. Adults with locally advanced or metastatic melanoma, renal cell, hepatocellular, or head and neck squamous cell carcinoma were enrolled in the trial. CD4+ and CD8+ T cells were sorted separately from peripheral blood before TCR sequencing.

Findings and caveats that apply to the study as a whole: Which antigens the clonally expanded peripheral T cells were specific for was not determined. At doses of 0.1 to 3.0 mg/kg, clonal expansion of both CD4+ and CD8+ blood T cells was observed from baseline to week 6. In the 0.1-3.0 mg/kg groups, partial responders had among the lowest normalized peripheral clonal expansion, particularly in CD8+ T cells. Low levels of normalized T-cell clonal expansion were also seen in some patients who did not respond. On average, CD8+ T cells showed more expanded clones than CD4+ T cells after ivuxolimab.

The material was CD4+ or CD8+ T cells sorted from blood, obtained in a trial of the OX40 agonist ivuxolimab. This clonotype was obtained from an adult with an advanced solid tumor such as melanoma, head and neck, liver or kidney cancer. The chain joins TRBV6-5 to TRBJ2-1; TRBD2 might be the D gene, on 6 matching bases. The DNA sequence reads TGTGCCAGCAGTTGGGAGGTAAATGAGCAGTTCTTC. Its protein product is CASSWEVNEQFF.